The 25 T cell receptor beta chains reported below all come from one sample, sequenced in a study of beta chain features in type 1 diabetes. The authors reverse transcribed all of the isolated RNA, so sequencing captured expressed TCRB transcripts. Using immunoSEQ multiplex PCR, the repertoire was profiled, and TCRdb retains in-frame clones only, with some absent. The table lists hundreds of thousands of clones, less than 10% of them singletons. The sample comprised central memory CD4+ T cells from blood. The receptors shown here come from a young woman in good health.

This clone appeared once. J is TRBJ2-7 and V is TRBV7-2; 10 bases align to TRBD2. In germline, CDR1 is SGHTA, CDR2 FQGNSA. The junction had 11 bases not matched to a gene; V was cut back by 1 base and J by 5 bases. The CDR3 spans 17 residues. The CDR3 loop reads CASSLGVSGRAKNEQYF. The CDR3 DNA reads TGTGCCAGCAGCTTAGGGGTGAGCGGGAGGGCCAAAAACGAGCAGTACTTC.

This clone turned up a few times. V gene TRBV29-1 combines with J gene TRBJ2-5; TRBD2 agrees at 11 bases. The CDR3 runs to 15 residues. Trimming at V came to 7 bases and at J to 1 base, leaving 8 bases not matched to a gene. Germline values: CDR1 SQVTM, CDR2 ANQGSEA. In DNA form, the CDR3 reads TGCAGCGCTTCACCCGGGACTAGCGGCCAAGAGACCCAGTACTTC. Translation: CSASPGTSGQETQYF.

With respect to this clone: With a much larger clone just one base away, this may be a read error. The gene calls are TRBV7-8 and TRBJ1-1; D is unresolved. V gave up 3 bases and J gave up 0 bases, with 5 bases separating them. Germline V gene lookup returns CDR1 SGHVS and CDR2 FQNEAQ. This CDR3 has 13 residues. The CDR3 loop is CASSLVVNTEAFF. CDR3 bases: TGTGCCAGCAGCTTGGTGGTGAACACTGAAGCTTTCTTT.

The chain recombines TRBV25-1 with TRBJ2-1; tentative D call: TRBD1 (6 bases). Germline CDR1 reads MGHDK; CDR2 reads SYGVNS. This CDR3 comprises 17 residues. Deletions cut 6 bases from V and 0 bases from J, with 18 bases between. CDR3 residues: CASSDLREDSSYNEQFF. The CDR3 DNA reads TGTGCCAGCAGCGACCTCCGAGAGGACAGCTCCTACAATGAGCAGTTCTTC.

This clone was detected a few times. This sequence joins TRBV28 and TRBJ2-7; D call uncertain. The CDR3 covers 14 residues. Between the trimmed V and J ends, which lost 4 bases and 4 bases, there was a span of 14 bases. CDR1 is MDHEN and CDR2 is SYDVKM in the germline V gene. The CDR3 region is CASSWVGTSYEQYF. CDR3 sequence (DNA): TGTGCCAGCAGTTGGGTAGGAACCTCGTACGAGCAGTACTTC.

This clone came up a few times. V gene TRBV5-4 combines with J gene TRBJ1-2; D gene unclear. The CDR3 sequence is 12 residues long. From germline, CDR1 is SGHNT and CDR2 YYREEE (reference sequence). Trimming took 2 bases from V and 0 from J, leaving 2 bases between them. The CDR3 coding sequence is TGTGCCAGCAGCTTTCCTAACTATGGCTACACCTTC. Residues: CASSFPNYGYTF.

The gene calls are TRBV7-9 and TRBJ2-4, with 10 bases fitting TRBD1. The CDR3 has 14 amino acids. CDR1 and CDR2 from the germline V gene are SEHNR and FQNEAQ (reference sequence). V shed 5 bases, J shed 8 bases, and the junction held 6 bases outside the gene matches. CDR3 in amino acids: CASSGGQGRDIQYF. DNA of the CDR3: TGTGCCAGCAGCGGGGGACAGGGGAGGGACATTCAGTACTTC.

This chain joins TRBV7-9 and TRBJ2-7, with TRBD2 as a possible D gene (6 bases). V dropped 5 bases and J dropped 3 bases, with 20 bases sitting between them. Germline V gene sequence: CDR1 SEHNR, CDR2 FQNEAQ (reference sequence). The CDR3 extends over 16 amino acids. CDR3 sequence: CASSPGRGSGNYEQYF. The CDR3, as DNA: TGTGCCAGCAGCCCGGGGCGGGGAAGCGGAAACTACGAGCAGTACTTC.

This clone showed up just a few times. This chain joins TRBV5-6 and TRBJ1-2, with no clear D. This CDR3 contains 14 residues. CDR1 SGHDT and CDR2 YYEEEE come from the germline V gene. Trimming removed 2 bases at V and 5 bases at J, with 13 bases between. In DNA, the CDR3 is TGTGCCAGCAGCTTATACGATGAGGATTATGGCTACACCTTC. Its protein is CASSLYDEDYGYTF.

The chain employs TRBV6-5 and TRBJ2-2; 13 bases align to TRBD2. Per the germline V gene, CDR1 is MNHEY and CDR2 is SVGAGI. The CDR3 loop spans 15 amino acids. Unmatched junction bases numbered 4, after V lost 5 bases and J lost 7 bases. CDR3 amino acids: CASSRTSGSYGELFF. The CDR3 DNA reads as TGTGCCAGCAGTAGGACTAGCGGGAGTTACGGGGAGCTGTTTTTT.

The rearrangement uses TRBV5-1 and TRBJ2-3; TRBD1 is a possible D gene (6 bases). This CDR3 has 17 residues. Germline CDR1 SGHRS, CDR2 YFSETQ. V was pared by 5 bases and J by 2 bases, with 21 bases between. CDR3 residues: CASRRAFAGVTTDTQYF. CDR3 nucleotide sequence: TGCGCCAGCAGACGGGCGTTTGCAGGGGTTACCACAGATACGCAGTATTTT.

This clone was recorded at least ten times. The gene calls are TRBV2 and TRBJ2-1; D is ambiguous. Trimming stripped 5 bases from V and 1 base from J, with 0 bases between. Germline-derived CDR1 and CDR2 are SNHLY and FYNNEI. The CDR3 spans 11 residues. The CDR3 loop reads CASSSYNEQFF. In nucleotides, the CDR3 is TGTGCCAGCAGTTCCTACAATGAGCAGTTCTTC.

As concerns this clone: The identical CDR3 is also encoded by other nucleotide sequences in the sample. The chain is built from TRBV29-1 and TRBJ2-2; no firm D call. The CDR3 is 13 residues long. Germline CDR1 is SQVTM and CDR2 is ANQGSEA. Trimming took 1 base from V and 2 from J, leaving 5 bases between them. CDR3 sequence reads: CSVEGHNTGELFF. The CDR3 nucleotides are TGCAGCGTTGAAGGACATAACACCGGGGAGCTGTTTTTT.

This clone was counted between two and nine times. This chain joins TRBV6-1 and TRBJ2-1; D is undetermined. V lost 1 base and J lost 11, with 21 bases in between. From germline, CDR1 is MNHNS and CDR2 SASEGT. This CDR3 spans 16 amino acids. The CDR3 coding sequence is TGTGCCAGCAGTGAAGTACGGTGGCAAGGAACTTCAAAGCAGTTCTTC. Amino acid sequence: CASSEVRWQGTSKQFF.

This clone was detected a few times. The rearrangement uses TRBV6-5 and TRBJ2-5; a possible D gene is TRBD1 (6 bases). Looked up from germline, CDR1 is MNHEY and CDR2 is SVGAGI. There are 13 residues in the CDR3. The germline V and J ends were trimmed by 2 bases and 3 bases, with 7 bases remaining between them. The CDR3 DNA reads TGTGCCAGCAGTTACGGACAGAAAGAGACCCAGTACTTC. Its translation: CASSYGQKETQYF.

V usage is TRBV7-2 and J usage is TRBJ2-5; 7 bases are shared with TRBD1. The CDR3 has 16 residues. V was clipped by 2 bases and J by 9 bases; unmatched bases: 15. CDR1 is SGHTA and CDR2 is FQGNSA in the germline V gene. The CDR3 coding sequence is TGTGCCAGCAGCTTAAGCACAGTGAGGGGGCGAGGAGCCCAGTACTTC. Its protein product is CASSLSTVRGRGAQYF.

The chain has TRBV29-1 and TRBJ2-1, with D perhaps given as TRBD1 or TRBD2 (5 bases each). In germline, CDR1 is SQVTM, CDR2 ANQGSEA. V dropped 4 bases and J dropped 6 bases, with 19 bases sitting between them. This CDR3 comprises 15 residues. The CDR3 region has the DNA TGCAGCGTTGTACGGGCTCAGGGAGTGAGCAATGAGCAGTTCTTC. Translated, it gives CSVVRAQGVSNEQFF.

This clone was found many times. This chain joins TRBV7-3 and TRBJ2-3, with unresolved D. Germline assignment: CDR1 SGHTA and CDR2 FQGTGA. The V end was cut by 4 bases, the J end by 6 bases, with 11 bases between. The CDR3 runs 13 residues. CDR3 nucleotides: TGTGCCAGCAGCTCCCAGCCACCCGATACGCAGTATTTT. Translating it yields CASSSQPPDTQYF.

V and J are TRBV7-2 and TRBJ2-3, with D unresolved. V lost 3 bases and J 2 bases, leaving 9 bases between the germline ends. Germline lookup yields CDR1 SGHTA and CDR2 FQGNSA. The CDR3 runs to 14 residues. This chain's CDR3 is CASSLRGSTDTQYF. The DNA of the CDR3 is TGTGCCAGCAGCTTGCGAGGTTCCACAGATACGCAGTATTTT.

This clone has more than one count but fewer than ten. This sequence joins TRBV10-3 and TRBJ1-4; possibly TRBD1 for D (5 bases). V was pared by 3 bases and J by 8 bases, with 19 bases between. Germline V gives CDR1 ENHRY, CDR2 SYGVKD. The CDR3 runs to 16 residues. DNA of the CDR3: TGTGCCATCAGTGATACTTCGGGGAGGGGCGGAGAAAAACTGTTTTTT. Amino acid sequence: CAISDTSGRGGEKLFF.

This clone appeared many times. This chain links TRBV6-1 with TRBJ2-4; tentatively, D is TRBD2 (5 bases). Deletions cut 4 bases from V and 7 bases from J, with 11 bases between. CDR1 and CDR2 from the germline V gene are MNHNS and SASEGT. This CDR3 region has 13 residues. The CDR3 DNA reads TGTGCCAGCAGTGTTGACTATCGGAACATTCAGTACTTC. Encoded protein: CASSVDYRNIQYF.

This clone was observed a few times. The V call is TRBV6-5, the J call TRBJ2-7; D is unresolved. The ends were cut back, 4 bases at V and 2 bases at J, with 18 bases in the middle. This CDR3 has 16 residues. Germline-derived CDR1 and CDR2 are MNHEY and SVGAGI. CDR3 sequence: CASSLPLAGSPYEQYF. Here the CDR3 DNA reads TGTGCCAGCAGTTTGCCTCTGGCCGGGTCCCCCTACGAGCAGTACTTC.

This clone has only a few counts. The chain carries TRBV7-6 and TRBJ2-2, with 10 positions matching TRBD2. V shed 1 base and J 6 bases; nucleotides not matched to a gene: 11. The CDR3 is 18 amino acids. Germline loops: CDR1 SGHVS, CDR2 FNYEAQ. The CDR3 sequence: CASSLDPPTSGRSGELFF. CDR3 sequence (DNA): TGTGCCAGCAGCTTAGACCCGCCGACTAGCGGGCGGTCCGGGGAGCTGTTTTTT.

V usage is TRBV6-6 and J usage is TRBJ2-5; D perhaps matches TRBD1 (7 bases). V lost 4 bases and J 2 bases, leaving 17 bases between the germline ends. The CDR3 extends over 16 amino acids. The germline V gene has CDR1 MNHNY and CDR2 SVGAGI (reference sequence). The CDR3 sequence is CASSSTGPGGQETQYF. CDR3 DNA: TGTGCCAGCAGTTCGACAGGGCCCGGGGGTCAAGAGACCCAGTACTTC.

This clone turned up a few times. The chain's CDR3 is CATSRDLTSGGETQYF. CDR3 coding DNA: TGTGCCACCAGCAGAGATCTGACTAGCGGGGGGGAGACCCAGTACTTC. The J gene is TRBJ2-5, the V gene TRBV15; 13 bases align to TRBD2. The CDR3 loop spans 16 amino acids. Germline values: CDR1 LNHNV, CDR2 YYDKDF (reference sequence). V was pared by 0 bases and J by 5 bases, with 3 bases of the junction left unmatched.